What follows is one TCR beta chain and its context. What antigen it recognizes has not been identified. Qualities for individual bases were not recorded, and no much larger clone is one base off. This sample was taken from a study of blood T cells in healthy people across ages (dated by TCRdb to the mid-2010s). A note on the overall study: In model experiments, template switching captured roughly one uniquely barcoded TCR beta cDNA molecule for every two T cells. Using deep sequencing normalized with unique cDNA molecular identifiers, the study measured how TCR beta repertoire diversity changes with age. The donors were divided into four age groups: young (average around 16 years), middle-aged (about 39), aged (approximately 62) and long-lived (roughly 86). To avoid experimental bias, donors of different ages were distributed randomly across sequencing lanes. Two additional independent replicas of 1 million unique cDNA reads from the same blood draw were analyzed for two donors (one aged 18 to 30 and one aged 80 or older). Study-level results and caveats: The long-lived group showed more naive CD4+ T cells, fewer expanded clones and increased TCR diversity than the aged group, suggesting age selection. Observed TCR beta diversity per million T cells fell roughly linearly with age, and a significant reduction was already apparent by age around 44. Total diversity estimates from one million sequenced T cells were considered lower bounds and underestimates. Because donor CMV infection status was unknown, age-related changes in expanded clonotypes were potentially confounded. Observed TCR beta diversity correlated strongly with the percentage of naive T cells measured by flow cytometry. Since profiling was done on bulk unsorted PBMCs, naive and antigen-experienced compartments could not be conclusively compared.

Relative to germline, V is 0 bases shorter and J is 8 bases shorter, with 12 bases between their ends. The CDR3 covers 14 residues, taking in both the cysteine and the phenylalanine. The entry retains the CDR3 DNA only, 42 bases that are in frame from base 1. The library was made by 5' RACE. This sample was sequenced with an Illumina HiSeq 2500. A second PCR of about 7 to 12 cycles was run with a J-beta primer mix and a sample-barcoded 5' primer. Each TCR beta cDNA molecule received a unique molecular identifier from a template-switch 5' adaptor carrying 12 random nucleotides. Each sample yielded at least 3 million CDR3-containing paired-end reads. First-strand cDNA was synthesized from all RNA with the Mint cDNA synthesis kit, primed by a TRBC-specific oligonucleotide. All cDNA was treated with uracil-DNA glycosylase and then went through a first 18-cycle PCR with the universal primers M1SS and BC2_uni_R. In the authors' own workflow: Normalization of each sample was performed by random selection of 1 million high-quality reads, each carrying a distinct molecular identifier. Instead of being binned into consensus sequences, reads that shared molecular identifiers were thrown out. MiTCR, set to a Q25 quality threshold and the strictest error-elimination algorithm, was used for CDR3 identification, clonotype clustering and error correction. Lower-bound total TCR beta diversity was estimated with a nonparametric unseen species model using Euler transformation. TCRdb itself trimmed the public reads at Q25 with fastp, ran MiXCR and retained productive beta chains. For every CDR3 protein sequence, its rows merge into one entry that carries the most common genes and DNA. The V and J calls follow TCRdb's processing rather than the paper's. The sample includes approximately 830,000 distinct CDR3 sequences, with approximately 59% observed a single time. The ten most abundant clones make up about 30% of the sample.

Donors were 30 to 45 systemically healthy Caucasian individuals from Russia aged roughly 6 to 95 years. Each donor gave ten milliliters of peripheral blood, drawn into EDTA-treated Vacutainer tubes. Ficoll-Paque density-gradient centrifugation was used to isolate PBMCs, with at least 7 million obtained per sample. Total RNA, at least 5 micrograms per sample, was extracted from PBMCs with Trizol reagent. For every donor, an aliquot of PBMCs went through flow cytometry to measure the percentages of naive CD45RAhigh/CD27high T cells. The TCR was taken from a man younger than 40 in good health. The sequence joins TRBV12-3 or TRBV12-4 to TRBJ2-3; the D segment may tentatively be TRBD1 or TRBD2, each giving 5 matched bases. The source material was blood. The CDR3 protein: CASSLARGSGTQYF. The nucleotides read TGTGCCAGCAGTTTAGCGAGGGGTTCAGGTACGCAGTATTTT.